Below are 24 T cell receptor beta chains sequenced from a single sample in a study of blood T cell repertoires in COVID-19. Some clones are missing from TCRdb's copy, which holds only in-frame ones; the method was immunoSEQ multiplex PCR. Of around 160,000 clones in the sample, 80% to 85% were seen once. The specimen sequenced was PBMCs or T cells enriched from blood (not recorded which). The receptors were gathered from a woman between 45 and 60 years old who had been exposed to COVID-19.

The chain carries TRBV10-1 and TRBJ2-7; D is unclear. The germline V and J ends were trimmed by 7 bases and 2 bases, with 12 bases remaining between them. CDR3 length: 13 residues. Germline V lookup: CDR1 WNHNN, CDR2 SYGVQD (reference sequence). The CDR3 is CASTDQAPYEQYF. The CDR3 region has the DNA TGCGCCAGCACCGACCAGGCCCCCTACGAGCAGTACTTC.

The rearrangement joins TRBV7-6 to TRBJ2-7; D is undetermined. The CDR3 length is 16 residues. Trimming shortened V by 5 bases and J by 1 base, and 18 bases separated the two germline ends. The germline gives CDR1 SGHVS, CDR2 FNYEAQ. CDR3 amino acids: CASSRASYKLSYEQYF. CDR3 nucleotide sequence: TGTGCCAGCAGCCGTGCGAGTTATAAGTTATCCTACGAGCAGTACTTC.

This clone was seen a few times. The V and J genes are TRBV4-1 and TRBJ1-2; 11 bases line up with TRBD1. V shed 4 bases and J 2 bases; nucleotides not matched to a gene: 6. The CDR3 covers 16 residues. Germline-derived CDR1 and CDR2 are MGHRA and YSYEKL. The DNA of the CDR3 is TGCGCCAGCAGCCCCTGGACAGGGGGCGGAAACTATGGCTACACCTTC. Amino acids: CASSPWTGGGNYGYTF.

V is TRBV27 and J is TRBJ2-6, with 12 bases aligning to TRBD2. CDR3 length: 16 residues. V dropped 8 bases and J dropped 0; count of bases not matched to a gene: 2. Germline CDR1 is MNHEY and CDR2 is SMNVEV (reference sequence). Here the CDR3 DNA reads TGTGCCAGCGGACTAGCGGGGCACTCTGGGGCCAACGTCCTGACTTTC. This encodes CASGLAGHSGANVLTF.

The chain has TRBV5-4 and TRBJ1-5; D gene ambiguous. Germline CDR1 SGHNT, CDR2 YYREEE (reference sequence). CDR3 length: 12 amino acids. Trimming stripped 2 bases from V and 5 bases from J, with 5 bases between. The CDR3 nucleotides read TGTGCCAGCAGCTTTCGGGATCAGCCCCAGCATTTT. Protein product: CASSFRDQPQHF.

This clone was seen only once. The chain employs TRBV4-3 and TRBJ2-1; 8 bases are shared with TRBD1. Trimming at V came to 0 bases and at J to 0 bases, leaving 7 bases not matched to a gene. CDR1 and CDR2 from the germline V gene are LGHNA and YSLEER. CDR3 length equals 18 residues. Here the CDR3 reads CASSQDPQGASSYNEQFF. DNA for the CDR3: TGCGCCAGCAGCCAAGATCCGCAGGGGGCGAGCTCCTACAATGAGCAGTTCTTC.

The chain links TRBV14 to TRBJ2-3, with D tentatively TRBD2 (6 bases). Trimming stripped 4 bases from V and 2 bases from J, with 13 bases between. This CDR3 comprises 15 residues. CDR1 and CDR2 from the germline V gene are SGHDN and FVKESK. CDR3 nucleotides: TGTGCCAGCAGCCGCGGGGTATCCGTCACAGATACGCAGTATTTT. Its protein product is CASSRGVSVTDTQYF.

The chain recombines TRBV12-2 with TRBJ1-3; the D segment call TRBD1 is taken from the table without a DNA check. TRBV12-2 is listed as a pseudogene. This CDR3 is 16 amino acids long. CDR3 DNA sequence: TGTGCAAGTCGCTTGGGTTGGGACAGAACGGGAAACACCATATATTTT. Residues: CASRLGWDRTGNTIYF.

The chain employs TRBV6-2 or TRBV6-3 and TRBJ2-7; a weak D match, TRBD1 (6 bases). Deletions cut 4 bases from V and 2 bases from J, with 12 bases between. Germline V gives CDR1 MNHEY, CDR2 SVGEGT. The CDR3 covers 14 residues. For the CDR3, the DNA is TGTGCCAGCAGTTGGACAGTTCCAACCTACGAGCAGTACTTC. Translating it yields CASSWTVPTYEQYF.

V usage is TRBV23-1 and J usage is TRBJ1-2; TRBD1 aligns across 8 bases. Being an ORF, TRBV23-1 has a function that is uncertain. The CDR3 consists of 18 residues. The V and J ends lost 3 bases and 0 bases, in that order; junction bases with no gene match: 12. In DNA, the CDR3 is TGCGCCAGCAGTCATGCCTCGGGCAGGGGGCCCACTAACTATGGCTACACCTTC. Translation: CASSHASGRGPTNYGYTF.

The chain links TRBV4-3 to TRBJ2-5; D may be TRBD2 (7 bases). Trimming took 1 base from V and 0 from J, leaving 12 bases between them. CDR3 size: 16 residues. Germline lookup yields CDR1 LGHNA and CDR2 YSLEER. The CDR3 loop is CASSQGGGSYQETQYF. In nucleotides, the CDR3 is TGCGCCAGCAGCCAAGGCGGGGGCTCTTACCAAGAGACCCAGTACTTC.

CDR3 in amino acids: CASSQGGRFEQFF. The CDR3 DNA is TGTGCCAGCAGTCAGGGAGGGAGGTTTGAGCAGTTCTTC. The chain has TRBV6-6 and TRBJ2-1, with 7 bases fitting TRBD2. CDR1 is MNHNY and CDR2 is SVGAGI in the germline V gene (reference sequence). J was trimmed by 9 bases and V by 5 bases; bases with no gene match: 7. CDR3 length equals 13 residues.

The V and J genes are TRBV11-2 and TRBJ1-3; D remains unclear. Germline V CDR1 and CDR2: SGHAT, FQNNGV. The CDR3 sequence is 13 residues long. V was cut by 6 bases and J by 3 bases, with 9 bases left in between. The DNA for the CDR3 is TGTGCCAGCAGTCCGCGGGGTGGAAACACCATATATTTT. It encodes CASSPRGGNTIYF.

The chain couples TRBV2 to TRBJ2-1; 9 positions agree with TRBD2. The CDR3 has 15 amino acids. The V and J ends lost 5 bases and 7 bases, in that order; junction bases with no gene match: 9. Germline CDR1 SNHLY, CDR2 FYNNEI. CDR3 DNA sequence: TGTGCCAGCAGTCAGGCTAGCGGGAAGGGGAATGAGCAGTTCTTC. It translates to CASSQASGKGNEQFF.

V usage is TRBV7-9 and J usage is TRBJ2-1; TRBD1 aligns across 9 bases. Trimming took 1 base from V and 4 from J; bases not matched to a gene: 8. Germline V lookup: CDR1 SEHNR, CDR2 FQNEAQ (reference sequence). The CDR3 has 17 amino acids. In nucleotides, the CDR3 is TGTGCCAGCAGCTTAGGTCGACAGGGGGTAGGGTACAATGAGCAGTTCTTC. Translating it yields CASSLGRQGVGYNEQFF.

The chain has TRBV7-8 and TRBJ2-1; TRBD2 matches at 7 bases. From germline, CDR1 is SGHVS and CDR2 FQNEAQ. The ends lost 0 bases at V and 0 bases at J; junction bases unmatched: 2. This CDR3 spans 16 amino acids. This CDR3 is CASSLAREPSYNEQFF. The DNA for the CDR3 is TGTGCCAGCAGCTTAGCGCGGGAGCCCTCCTACAATGAGCAGTTCTTC.

The chain employs TRBV7-9 and TRBJ1-4; TRBD1 matches at 7 bases. This CDR3 comprises 14 residues. CDR1 is SEHNR, CDR2 FQNEAQ, per germline (reference sequence). V shed 5 bases and J 8 bases; nucleotides not matched to a gene: 8. CDR3 coding DNA: TGTGCCAGCAGCCCGACAGGGAAACGGGAAAAACTGTTTTTT. This gives the protein CASSPTGKREKLFF. Full variable domain (missing parts from reference TRBV7-9 and TRBJ1-4): DTGVSQNPRHKITKRGQNVTFRCDPISEHNRLYWYRQTLGQGPEFLTYFQNEAQLEKSRLLSDRFSAERPKGSFSTLEIQRTEQGDSAMYLCASSPTGKREKLFFGSGTQLSVL.

The chain has TRBV19 and TRBJ1-5, with TRBD1 as a possible D gene (5 bases). Per the germline V gene, CDR1 is LNHDA and CDR2 is SQIVND (reference sequence). Trimming removed 3 bases from V and 4 bases from J, with 13 bases in between. This CDR3 has 15 residues. In DNA form, the CDR3 reads TGTGCCAGTAGTATTAAGGGGAATCGGAATCAGCCCCAGCATTTT. Translated, it gives CASSIKGNRNQPQHF.

This chain links TRBV5-6 with TRBJ1-6; TRBD1 matches 12 bases. The CDR3 spans 19 residues. The germline CDR1 and CDR2 sequences are SGHDT and YYEEEE. Unmatched junction bases numbered 5, after V lost 1 base and J lost 0 bases. CDR3: CASSLYGTGGPSYNSPLHF. The CDR3 coding sequence is TGTGCCAGCAGCTTGTATGGGACAGGGGGCCCCTCCTATAATTCACCCCTCCACTTT. The variable domain in full, completed from reference TRBV5-6 and TRBJ1-6, reads DAGVTQSPTHLIKTRGQQVTLRCSPKSGHDTVSWYQQALGQGPQFIFQYYEEEERQRGNFPDRFSGHQFPNYSSELNVNALLLGDSALYLCASSLYGTGGPSYNSPLHFGNGTRLTVT.

The V call is TRBV5-1, the J call TRBJ1-1; D not resolved. This CDR3 has 15 residues. Germline-derived CDR1 and CDR2 are SGHRS and YFSETQ. Trimming pared 0 bases from V and 5 bases from J, leaving 14 bases between. The CDR3 here is CASSLGRTGLTEAFF. CDR3 nucleotides: TGCGCCAGCAGCTTGGGACGGACGGGGTTAACTGAAGCTTTCTTT.

The rearrangement links TRBV7-8 to TRBJ1-4; 7 nucleotides align to TRBD1. In germline, CDR1 is SGHVS, CDR2 FQNEAQ. V lost 5 bases and J lost 5; bases outside the gene matches: 8. The CDR3 consists of 15 residues. This chain's CDR3 is CASSLGDRRNEKLFF. DNA of the CDR3: TGTGCCAGCAGCCTCGGGGACAGAAGAAATGAAAAACTGTTTTTT. Complete variable domain (other parts from reference TRBV7-8 and TRBJ1-4): GAGVSQSPRYKVAKRGQDVALRCDPISGHVSLFWYQQALGQGPEFLTYFQNEAQLDKSGLPSDRFFAERPEGSVSTLKIQRTQQEDSAVYLCASSLGDRRNEKLFFGSGTQLSVL.

The chain is built from TRBV7-8 and TRBJ2-7; 7 bases agree with TRBD1. V lost 1 base, J lost 0 bases, and 18 bases stayed unmatched. Germline CDR1 is SGHVS and CDR2 is FQNEAQ. The CDR3 extends over 20 amino acids. CDR3 sequence: CASSLESRDRSHPYSYEQYF. CDR3 bases: TGTGCCAGCAGCTTAGAGTCCCGGGACAGATCTCATCCTTACTCCTACGAGCAGTACTTC. The full variable domain, with the rest looked up from reference TRBV7-8 and TRBJ2-7, is GAGVSQSPRYKVAKRGQDVALRCDPISGHVSLFWYQQALGQGPEFLTYFQNEAQLDKSGLPSDRFFAERPEGSVSTLKIQRTQQEDSAVYLCASSLESRDRSHPYSYEQYFGPGTRLTVT.

This clone was found once. The V call is TRBV21-1, the J call TRBJ2-7; the table calls TRBD1, which could not be checked here. TRBV21-1 has pseudogene status. The CDR3 runs to 15 residues. CDR3 region: CASSPMGQGSNEQYF. The CDR3 DNA follows: TGTGCCAGCAGCCCCATGGGACAGGGGAGCAACGAGCAGTACTTC.

This rearrangement joins TRBV9 to TRBJ1-3; TRBD1 is a possible D gene (6 bases). Trimming removed 0 bases from V and 4 bases from J, with 20 bases in between. CDR1 and CDR2 from the germline V gene are SGDLS and YYNGEE. The CDR3 loop spans 18 amino acids. CDR3 bases: TGTGCCAGCAGCGTAGTTGGGGGGGCAAGGGGACTAGGAAACACCATATATTTT. This codes for CASSVVGGARGLGNTIYF.